This is a list of T cell receptor beta chains from one sample in a study of blood T cell repertoires in COVID-19. Sequencing used immunoSEQ multiplex PCR; TCRdb keeps in-frame clones, though not all of them. The sample has approximately 380,000 clones, just over 90% seen once. The sequencing sample was made of PBMCs or T cells enriched from blood (not recorded which). These receptors were taken from a woman in her 40s who had been exposed to COVID-19. CDR3s include the opening cysteine and the closing phenylalanine or tryptophan. D genes are given only for firm matches. The size field is filled for only some rows; it gives once, few, many or a size class.

abundance | d_gene | j_gene | v_gene | CDR3aa | CDR3nt
- | - | TRBJ1-4 | TRBV3-1/TRBV3-2 | CASSQDPTGREKLFF | TGTGCCAGCAGCCAAGATCCTACAGGGAGAGAAAAACTGTTTTTT
- | - | TRBJ2-7 | TRBV7-2 | CASSLALASEPYEQYF | TGTGCCAGCAGCTTAGCGCTGGCTAGCGAACCCTACGAGCAGTACTTC
- | - | TRBJ1-2 | TRBV10-3 | CAISEASNYGYTF | TGTGCCATCAGTGAAGCTAGTAACTATGGCTACACCTTC
- | TRBD1 | TRBJ1-6 | TRBV3-1/TRBV3-2 | CASSQTGTGVKAPLHF | TGTGCCAGCAGCCAAACCGGGACAGGGGTAAAGGCACCCCTCCACTTT
- | - | TRBJ2-7 | TRBV11-3 | CASSSYVQSYEQYF | TGTGCCAGCAGCTCCTACGTACAGTCCTACGAGCAGTACTTC
- | - | TRBJ2-7 | TRBV7-7 | CASSLDERSNEQYF | TGTGCTAGCAGCTTAGATGAGAGAAGCAACGAGCAGTACTTC
- | TRBD2 | TRBJ2-5 | TRBV3-1/TRBV3-2 | CASSQWSSGSGETQYF | TGTGCCAGCAGCCAATGGTCTAGCGGGAGCGGCGAGACCCAGTACTTC
- | TRBD1 | TRBJ2-3 | TRBV29-1 | CSVYRDRTVDTQYF | TGCAGCGTCTACCGGGACAGGACGGTGGATACGCAGTATTTT
- | TRBD1 | TRBJ2-7 | TRBV29-1 | CSVGDRATTYEQYF | TGCAGCGTTGGGGACAGGGCGACCACCTACGAGCAGTACTTC
- | - | TRBJ1-4 | TRBV12-3/TRBV12-4 | CASSLLLREKLFF | TGTGCCAGCAGTTTGCTGTTGCGTGAAAAACTGTTTTTT
- | - | TRBJ1-2 | TRBV7-9 | CASSLALGYTF | TGTGCCAGCAGCTTAGCTCTTGGCTACACCTTC
once | - | TRBJ2-5 | TRBV5-1 | CASSQQETQYF | TGCGCCAGCAGCCAGCAAGAGACCCAGTACTTC
- | TRBD1 | TRBJ1-6 | TRBV7-3 | CASSSGGNSPLHF | TGTGCCAGCTCTTCAGGGGGTAATTCACCCCTCCACTTT
- | TRBD1 | TRBJ2-2 | TRBV19 | CASSRTGGVGGELFF | TGTGCCAGCTCTAGGACAGGGGGCGTAGGCGGGGAGCTGTTTTTT
- | - | TRBJ1-2 | TRBV12-3/TRBV12-4 | CASSSGQMGGYTF | TGTGCCAGCAGCTCAGGACAGATGGGAGGCTACACCTTC
- | - | TRBJ2-7 | TRBV7-8 | CASSLGRAYEQYF | TGTGCCAGCAGCTTAGGCAGGGCGTACGAGCAGTACTTC
- | TRBD1 | TRBJ1-3 | TRBV19 | CASSPTGSVGNTIYF | TGTGCCAGTAGTCCGACAGGGTCGGTTGGAAACACCATATATTTT
- | - | TRBJ1-1 | TRBV7-8 | CASSLATGSNTEAFF | TGTGCCAGCAGCTTAGCGACAGGATCGAACACTGAAGCTTTCTTT
- | TRBD1 | TRBJ1-5 | TRBV30 | CAWDRGNQPQHF | TGTGCCTGGGACAGGGGAAATCAGCCCCAGCATTTT
few | TRBD1 | TRBJ2-7 | TRBV9 | CASSTNPAKGQGAYEQYF | TGTGCCAGCAGCACAAACCCGGCTAAGGGACAGGGCGCCTACGAGCAGTACTTC
- | - | TRBJ1-1 | TRBV5-5 | CASSLTGKEAFF | TGTGCCAGCAGCCTGACCGGGAAGGAAGCTTTCTTT
- | - | TRBJ2-3 | TRBV5-5 | CASSYPSTDTQYF | TGTGCCAGCAGCTATCCCTCCACAGATACGCAGTATTTT
- | - | TRBJ2-2 | TRBV12-5 | CASGALSNTGELFF | TGTGCTAGTGGGGCCTTATCGAACACCGGGGAGCTGTTTTTT
- | - | TRBJ1-4 | TRBV18 | CASSPRGSGKLFF | TGTGCCAGCTCACCGCGGGGGAGTGGAAAACTGTTTTTT
once | - | TRBJ1-2 | TRBV5-1 | CASSFGDRTYYGYTF | TGCGCCAGCAGCTTTGGTGACAGAACGTACTATGGCTACACCTTC
- | - | TRBJ1-1 | TRBV5-5 | CASSLASNRVVTEAFF | TGTGCCAGCAGCTTGGCCTCCAACAGGGTAGTCACTGAAGCTTTCTTT
- | TRBD1 | TRBJ1-2 | TRBV18 | CASSPPDREKGYTF | TGTGCCAGCTCACCACCGGACAGGGAAAAAGGGTACACCTTC
- | - | TRBJ1-5 | TRBV19 | CASTLALNSNQPQHF | TGTGCCAGTACTCTAGCCCTAAATAGCAATCAGCCCCAGCATTTT
- | - | TRBJ1-4 | TRBV9 | CASSVDPPGGTNEKLFF | TGTGCCAGCAGCGTAGACCCTCCTGGGGGCACTAATGAAAAACTGTTTTTT
- | TRBD1 | TRBJ2-1 | TRBV30 | CAWTANAGGEQFF | TGTGCCTGGACCGCTAATGCAGGGGGTGAGCAGTTCTTC
- | - | TRBJ1-1 | TRBV11-3 | CASSITRWTLAFF | TGTGCCAGCAGCATCACGCGGTGGACTTTGGCTTTCTTT
once | - | TRBJ1-2 | TRBV6-5 | CASSPRGGSYGYTF | TGTGCCAGCAGTCCCCGTGGAGGGAGCTATGGCTACACCTTC
- | - | TRBJ1-5 | TRBV5-1 | CASSLGGGNQPQHF | TGCGCCAGCAGTCTCGGGGGAGGCAATCAGCCCCAGCATTTT
- | - | TRBJ2-7 | TRBV20-1 | CSASYRGEQYF | TGCAGTGCTAGCTATCGGGGTGAGCAGTACTTC
- | TRBD2 | TRBJ2-1 | TRBV27 | CASSLSSSGGGEQFF | TGTGCCAGCAGTTTATCGAGTAGCGGGGGGGGTGAGCAGTTCTTC
- | - | TRBJ2-1 | TRBV14 | CASSPRRNEQFF | TGTGCCAGCAGCCCCCGGAGGAATGAGCAGTTCTTC
- | - | TRBJ2-2 | TRBV7-2 | CASSLTGGANTGELFF | TGTGCCAGCAGCTTAACGGGGGGCGCGAACACCGGGGAGCTGTTTTTT
once | TRBD1 | TRBJ1-3 | TRBV5-1 | CASSAGTGFGNTIYF | TGCGCCAGCAGCGCCGGGACAGGGTTCGGAAACACCATATATTTT
- | TRBD1 | TRBJ1-6 | TRBV7-2 | CASSDSGGGSPLHF | TGTGCCAGCAGCGATTCAGGGGGTGGGTCACCCCTCCACTTT
- | TRBD1 | TRBJ1-2 | TRBV6-5 | CASSYGEQGLDGYTF | TGTGCCAGCAGTTACGGCGAACAGGGGCTTGACGGCTACACCTTC
- | TRBD2 | TRBJ2-1 | TRBV15 | CATSRKGTSGVFANEQFF | TGTGCCACCAGCAGGAAAGGGACTAGCGGGGTATTTGCGAATGAGCAGTTCTTC
- | - | TRBJ1-2 | TRBV6-5 | CASTSATFGSYGYTF | TGTGCCAGCACGTCCGCCACTTTCGGGAGCTATGGCTACACCTTC
- | TRBD1 | TRBJ1-1 | TRBV25-1 | CASSIGQGKAFF | TGTGCCAGCAGTATCGGACAGGGTAAAGCTTTCTTT
- | - | TRBJ1-5 | TRBV7-3 | CASSLSGTQPQHF | TGTGCCAGCAGCTTAAGCGGGACTCAGCCCCAGCATTTT
- | TRBD2 | TRBJ2-3 | TRBV4-2 | CASSQFAGEGDTQYF | TGTGCCAGCAGCCAGTTTGCGGGAGAGGGAGATACGCAGTATTTT
- | TRBD2 | TRBJ2-5 | TRBV4-3 | CASSQGSSGDPAQYF | TGCGCCAGCAGCCAAGGGTCTAGCGGGGATCCGGCCCAGTACTTC
- | - | TRBJ1-3 | TRBV29-1 | CSYGGAGNTIYF | TGCAGCTATGGGGGGGCTGGAAACACCATATATTTT